In this sample, the clone carrying this T cell receptor beta chain turned up a few times. Antigen: not known. The record originates from a study of T-cell memory formation after mild COVID-19. Losses at the gene ends were 6 bases for V and 7 bases for J; bases not matched to a gene: 4. The germline gives CDR1 DFQATT, CDR2 SNEGSKA (reference sequence). The CDR3 is 14 residues long. TCRdb reanalysed the 5' RACE reads using MiXCR and keeps one entry per CDR3 protein. The sample comprises around 110,000 distinct CDR3 sequences, roughly an eighth of which are singletons, and around 40% rests with the top ten. Notes on the study in general: Second-wave clones reaching peak frequency on day 37 lacked confirmed SARS-CoV-2 specificity. Shrinking CD4+ clones resided mostly in CM and EM, and CD8+ ones in EMRA.

Sequencing used PBMCs or a T cell subset sorted from them (not recorded which). This chain joins TRBV20-1 and TRBJ2-1, with 15 bases fitting TRBD2. This receptor was taken from a man in his late teens or twenties who had mild COVID-19 (a few samples of this study predate the infection). Cell type and time point are not known. The CDR3 nucleotides are TGCAGTGCCGGACTAGCGGGGGGGCCAAATGAGCAGTTCTTC. Its protein product is CSAGLAGGPNEQFF.